The clone carrying this T cell receptor (beta chain) has more than one count but fewer than ten. TCRdb's table, derived via immunoSEQ multiplex PCR, lists solely in-frame clones and lacks some. The top ten hold 4% of the sample, which has approximately 260,000 clones, around 85% seen once. This specimen belongs to a study of blood T cell repertoires in COVID-19. Study background: Sample material is recorded as cDNA or gDNA derived from T cells, B-cell-depleted T cells, or PBMCs.

With 5 bases clipped from V and 6 bases from J, the junction kept 2 bases outside the gene matches. The CDR3 sequence is 13 residues long. CDR1 and CDR2 (germline): LNHDA, SQIVND (reference sequence). What was sequenced was peripheral blood. The V call is TRBV19, the J call TRBJ2-2; 8 nucleotides align to TRBD2. The receptor was isolated from a woman in her forties with active or convalescent COVID-19. DNA of the CDR3: TGTGCCAGTAGTCCGGGACTAGCCGGGGAGCTGTTTTTT. Residues: CASSPGLAGELFF.